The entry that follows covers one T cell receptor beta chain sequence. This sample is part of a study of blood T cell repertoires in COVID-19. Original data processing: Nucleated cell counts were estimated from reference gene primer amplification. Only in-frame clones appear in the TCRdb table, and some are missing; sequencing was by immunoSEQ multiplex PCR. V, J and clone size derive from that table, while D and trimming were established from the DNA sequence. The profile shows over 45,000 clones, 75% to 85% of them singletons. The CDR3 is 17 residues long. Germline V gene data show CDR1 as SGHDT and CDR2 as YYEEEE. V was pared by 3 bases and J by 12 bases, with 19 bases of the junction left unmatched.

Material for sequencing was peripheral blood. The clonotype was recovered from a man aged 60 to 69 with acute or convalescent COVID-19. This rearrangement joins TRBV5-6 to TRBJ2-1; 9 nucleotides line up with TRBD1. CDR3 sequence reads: CASSSGTTGGFLSWQFF. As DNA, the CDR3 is TGTGCCAGCAGCTCCGGGACGACAGGGGGGTTCTTGTCTTGGCAGTTCTTC.